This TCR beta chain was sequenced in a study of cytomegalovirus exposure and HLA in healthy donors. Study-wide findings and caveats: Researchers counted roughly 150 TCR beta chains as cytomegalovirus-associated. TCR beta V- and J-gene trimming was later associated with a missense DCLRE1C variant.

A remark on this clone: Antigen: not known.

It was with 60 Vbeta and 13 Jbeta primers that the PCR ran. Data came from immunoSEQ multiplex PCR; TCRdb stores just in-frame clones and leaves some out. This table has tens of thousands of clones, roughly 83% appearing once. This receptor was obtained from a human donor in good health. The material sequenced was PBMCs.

CDR3 bases: TGTGCCAGCAGCTTAGGGACAGTAACCGGCAATCAGCCCCAGCATTTT. It encodes CASSLGTVTGNQPQHF. The chain carries TRBV7-2 and TRBJ1-5, with D maybe TRBD1 (6 bases). This CDR3 spans 16 amino acids. Deletions cut 1 base from V and 2 bases from J, with 12 bases between. The V gene's germline CDR1 is SGHTA and CDR2 FQGNSA. The complete variable domain, with remaining parts taken from reference TRBV7-2 and TRBJ1-5, reads GAGVSQSPSNKVTEKGKDVELRCDPISGHTALYWYRQSLGQGLEFLIYFQGNSAPDKSGLPSDRFSAERTGGSVSTLTIQRTQQEDSAVYLCASSLGTVTGNQPQHFGDGTRLSIL.